Detailed here is one TCR beta chain. This clonotype has at least ten counts. The specificity of this receptor is unknown. No base quality values were provided; no much bigger clone lies one nucleotide off. From cysteine to phenylalanine, the CDR3 is 16 amino acids long. The kept DNA is CDR3 alone, 48 bases in frame from the first base. The junction shows trimming of 1 base on V and 0 bases on J, plus 10 bases between the germline ends. From a lookup of the germline V gene, CDR1 and CDR2 are KGHSH and LQKENI. The sample is drawn from a study of neurological immune-mediated disorders (dated by TCRdb to 2018 to 2020). With regard to the full study: Of the roughly 35 multiple sclerosis patients, 31 had relapsing-remitting MS and 3 had secondary progressive MS. Peripheral blood TCR-beta repertoires from HTLV-I-associated myelopathy (HAM/TSP) patients, multiple sclerosis patients and healthy controls were compared by UMI-based sequencing. Alongside PBMC samples, the set of some 98 TCR-beta libraries contained longitudinal samples, technical triplicates, and paired CD4+ and CD8+ T-cell subsets that had been sorted. The cohort was made up of 68 subjects, consisting of around 14 HAM/TSP patients, approximately 35 multiple sclerosis patients and 20 healthy controls.

On the study overall, not on this receptor specifically: Repertoires from 18 of 34 MS patients were grouped by phylogenetic analysis into a cluster of related CDR3 sequences, suggesting a possible repertoire-level signature. Across subjects, expanded clones never shared an identical CDR3 amino acid sequence, which suggests that the TCR-beta repertoires in every group were private. TCR clonal expansion was highest in HAM/TSP patients and lowest in MS patients, with MS patients falling below even healthy controls. No association of the MS cluster with clinical or MRI features was observed, and the need for larger cohorts was stated by the authors.

cDNA synthesis used template-switch 5'RACE with a primer carrying a 10-nucleotide random unique molecular identifier tagging each TCR transcript. Every sequencing run yielded over 160 million TCR-beta sequences covering 15-18 subjects. The RNeasy kit was used for extraction of total RNA. The KAPA Real-time Library Amplification kit was used to amplify TCR-beta VDJ regions with primers for the TCR constant region and the 5'RACE anchor. Sample indexes and Illumina adaptors were added in a first PCR, after which library yield was increased in a second PCR. After Ampure bead purification, the roughly 650 bp TCR product was size-selected on a 2% E-gel SizeSelection system. Library quality was checked on a Bioanalyzer, concentration was measured with Qubit, and libraries were quantified with the Kapa Library Quantification kit before pooling. Paired-end 2 x 150 bp sequencing of the libraries was performed on an Illumina HiSeq 2500. To increase sequence diversity, roughly 24-31% phiX was spiked into each library pool. The authors' analysis ran thus. The quality-filtered reads were processed with the UMI-based MiGEC pipeline, whose error correction step removed more than 85% of the raw TCR sequences. IMGT germline references were used for alignment of VDJ genes, and clonotypes were defined by a unique CDR3 amino acid sequence together with V-J genes. Clonal expansion, Shannon diversity and CDR3 relatedness (CalcPairwiseDistances, ClusterSamples) were evaluated with VDJtools, and phylogenetic trees were built with CLCbio workbench. A clone was classed as expanded if it had 8 or more unique UMIs, a cutoff based on coefficient-of-variation modelling across technical triplicates. TCRdb cleaned the public reads at Q25 with fastp, built clones with MiXCR and kept in-frame beta chains. A single entry per CDR3 protein holds the most common genes and DNA from its merged rows. TCRdb, rather than the study authors, made the V and J calls. The sample table shows 65,000 to 85,000 distinct CDR3 sequences, and approximately 3.3% are seen once. About 5% of the sample comes from the top ten.

Unsorted PBMC libraries were generated from 2 million PBMCs stored in RNAlater at -80 °C until RNA extraction. Multiple sclerosis patients were enrolled in a US clinical protocol under which disease progression was evaluated by magnetic resonance imaging. Peripheral blood was subjected to Ficoll-Hypaque density gradient centrifugation to isolate PBMCs, which were then cryopreserved in liquid nitrogen. The sequence is built from TRBV18 and TRBJ2-4, with the D gene call left open. The sequence came from a woman aged 45-60 years with multiple sclerosis. The sequencing input was PBMCs. The DNA sequence reads TGTGCCAGCTCACCACGACGACAAATAGCCAAAAACATTCAGTACTTC. Its translation is CASSPRRQIAKNIQYF. With the portions outside the CDR3 filled from the reference TRBV18 and TRBJ2-4 genes, the complete variable region becomes NAGVMQNPRHLVRRRGQEARLRCSPMKGHSHVYWYRQLPEEGLKFMVYLQKENIIDESGMPKERFSAEFPKEGPSILRIQQVVRGDSAAYFCASSPRRQIAKNIQYFGAGTRLSVL.